These 5 T cell receptor beta chains were sequenced from one sample in a study of OX40 agonist ivuxolimab in advanced cancers. Measured with immunoSEQ multiplex PCR; TCRdb has only the in-frame clones, and not every one. The table lists 13,000 to 15,000 clones, around nine tenths of them singletons. The input for sequencing was CD4+ or CD8+ T cells sorted from blood, taken in a trial of the OX40 agonist ivuxolimab. The source of these receptors is an adult with an advanced solid tumor such as melanoma, head and neck, liver or kidney cancer.

This sequence joins TRBV15 and TRBJ2-3, with unresolved D. V lost 5 bases, J lost 2 bases, and 8 bases lay in between. Germline V gives CDR1 LNHNV, CDR2 YYDKDF (reference sequence). This CDR3 region has 13 residues. The CDR3 sequence is CATSPQYTDTQYF. The DNA of the CDR3 is TGTGCCACCAGCCCCCAGTACACAGATACGCAGTATTTT.

The chain couples TRBV10-3 to TRBJ2-7; 10 bases are a match to TRBD2. The CDR3 is 14 amino acids. Germline V gene data show CDR1 as ENHRY and CDR2 as SYGVKD. V shed 5 bases and J 6 bases; nucleotides not matched to a gene: 7. CDR3 coding DNA: TGTGCCATCAGTAGCGGGGGGGCCAGAGGCGAGCAGTACTTC. This translates into CAISSGGARGEQYF.

The chain couples TRBV13 to TRBJ2-7; tentative D call: TRBD1 (5 bases). Germline CDR1 reads PRHDT; CDR2 reads FYEKMQ (reference sequence). The length of the CDR3 is 14 residues. V lost 4 bases to trimming and J lost 0 bases, with 10 bases between them. CDR3 nucleotides: TGTGCCAGCAGCTCCAGGGCGAGCTCCTACGAGCAGTACTTC. Its protein product is CASSSRASSYEQYF.

The CDR3 sequence: CATSRVGVNEQFF. In DNA, the CDR3 is TGTGCCACCAGCAGAGTGGGGGTTAATGAGCAGTTCTTC. The chain joins TRBV15 to TRBJ2-1; D is tentatively TRBD1 or TRBD2 (5 bases each). Germline-derived CDR1 and CDR2 are LNHNV and YYDKDF (reference sequence). Trimming stripped 1 base from V and 7 bases from J, with 8 bases between. CDR3 length: 13 amino acids.

The chain links TRBV19 to TRBJ1-3; TRBD1 might be the D (5 bases). V lost 4 bases, J lost 3 bases, and 16 bases lay in between. This CDR3 is 16 amino acids long. From germline, CDR1 is LNHDA and CDR2 SQIVND (reference sequence). In DNA, the CDR3 is TGTGCCAGTAGTACCCGACGCGGGACTTTTGGAAACACCATATATTTT. Its translation is CASSTRRGTFGNTIYF.